The sequence of this T cell receptor beta chain was determined in a study of blood T cell repertoires in COVID-19. Concerning this clone: A read error may produce the germline difference seen at one junction end.

Germline V gene data show CDR1 as MNHEY and CDR2 as SVGEGT. The length of the CDR3 is 15 residues. The table came from immunoSEQ multiplex PCR; TCRdb's copy has only in-frame clones and leaves some out. The data show hundreds of thousands of clones, with 70% to 90% seen just once and roughly 2% held by the top ten. The rearrangement uses TRBV6-2 or TRBV6-3 and TRBJ2-7; 9 nucleotides match TRBD1. Sequenced input: PBMCs or T cells enriched from blood (not recorded which). This sequence originates from a woman aged 40 to 50 with acute COVID-19. This CDR3 is CASSSSGTGSFEQYF. CDR3 bases: TGTGCCAGCAGTTCCTCCGGGACAGGGTCCTTCGAGCAGTACTTC.